These 16 T cell receptor beta chains were sequenced from one sample in a study of T cell changes during pregnancy in multiple sclerosis. Libraries were prepared by immunoSEQ multiplex PCR; TCRdb keeps only in-frame clonotypes and omits some of them. The sample lists over 50,000 clones; 90% were seen once. Sequences were derived from peripheral blood, sampled in the first trimester of pregnancy. The receptors stem from a female donor in good health, enrolled as a control in a pregnancy study.

V usage is TRBV6-5 and J usage is TRBJ2-7, with D perhaps TRBD2 (5 bases). This CDR3 contains 14 residues. Germline V lookup: CDR1 MNHEY, CDR2 SVGAGI. V was cut by 0 bases and J by 5 bases, with 11 bases left in between. CDR3 nucleotide sequence: TGTGCCAGCAGTTACTCGCGGGTACCTAACGAGCAGTACTTC. It codes for CASSYSRVPNEQYF.

The genes are TRBV14 and TRBJ1-4; 9 positions agree with TRBD1. V shed 6 bases and J 7 bases; nucleotides not matched to a gene: 6. The CDR3 loop spans 14 amino acids. Germline loops: CDR1 SGHDN, CDR2 FVKESK. CDR3 residues: CASRLQGAGEKLFF. The DNA for the CDR3 is TGTGCCAGCAGACTACAGGGGGCTGGTGAAAAACTGTTTTTT. The variable domain in full, with the rest retrieved from reference TRBV14 and TRBJ1-4, is EAGVTQFPSHSVIEKGQTVTLRCDPISGHDNLYWYRRVMGKEIKFLLHFVKESKQDESGMPNNRFLAERTGGTYSTLKVQPAELEDSGVYFCASRLQGAGEKLFFGSGTQLSVL.

The V and J genes are TRBV7-8 and TRBJ2-2; D may be TRBD2 (5 bases). The V gene lost 1 base and the J gene lost 6 bases, with 12 bases spanning the gap. Germline-derived CDR1 and CDR2 are SGHVS and FQNEAQ. CDR3 length: 15 amino acids. The CDR3 DNA is TGTGCCAGCAGCTTAGAGCTAGCTAAGGCCGGGGAGCTGTTTTTT. The encoded protein is CASSLELAKAGELFF.

The genes are TRBV15 and TRBJ2-3; 7 bases fit TRBD2. Unmatched junction bases numbered 12, after V lost 7 bases and J lost 2 bases. The germline gives CDR1 LNHNV, CDR2 YYDKDF (reference sequence). The length of the CDR3 is 16 residues. The CDR3 sequence: CATIGVSGLYTDTQYF. DNA of the CDR3: TGTGCCACCATTGGGGTTAGCGGGCTTTACACAGATACGCAGTATTTT.

This sequence joins TRBV7-8 and TRBJ2-1, with 9 bases identical to TRBD2. This CDR3 is 16 amino acids long. Germline V gene lookup returns CDR1 SGHVS and CDR2 FQNEAQ. Trimming took 1 base from V and 7 from J; bases not matched to a gene: 8. CDR3 sequence: CASSLVVAGVSNEQFF. CDR3 nucleotides: TGTGCCAGCAGCTTAGTTGTAGCGGGAGTGTCAAATGAGCAGTTCTTC.

The genes are TRBV11-2 and TRBJ2-7, with TRBD2 matching over 8 bases. J was trimmed by 6 bases and V by 3 bases; bases with no gene match: 13. This CDR3 has 16 residues. CDR1 is SGHAT, CDR2 FQNNGV, per germline. The CDR3 here is CASSFGSGGRGSEQYF. Here the CDR3 DNA reads TGTGCCAGCAGCTTCGGGTCGGGGGGGCGCGGGTCCGAGCAGTACTTC.

This clone has just a few counts. The J gene is TRBJ2-7, the V gene TRBV11-3, with a tentative D call TRBD2 (6 bases). Germline CDR1 and CDR2: SGHNT and YENEEA. The CDR3 is 14 residues long. V was cut by 5 bases and J by 1 base, with 12 bases left in between. The DNA for the CDR3 is TGTGCCAGCAGCGGGAGCGGGCCGTCCTACGAGCAGTACTTC. Translated: CASSGSGPSYEQYF.

The chain carries TRBV6-5 and TRBJ2-7, with TRBD1 as a possible D gene (5 bases). The germline V gene encodes CDR1 MNHEY and CDR2 SVGAGI. V was shortened by 5 bases and J by 6 bases, with 14 bases between the two germline ends. This CDR3 has 13 amino acids. The CDR3 coding sequence is TGTGCCAGCAGTCCCGGCCGGACATCCGAGCAGTACTTC. Amino acids: CASSPGRTSEQYF.

V usage is TRBV7-9 and J usage is TRBJ1-1; TRBD1 is a possible D gene (6 bases). Trimming stripped 7 bases from V and 1 base from J, with 10 bases between. CDR1 SEHNR and CDR2 FQNEAQ come from the germline V gene (reference sequence). The CDR3 has 13 amino acids. The CDR3 DNA is TGTGCCAGCACGCAAGGGGGGAACACTGAAGCTTTCTTT. Protein sequence: CASTQGGNTEAFF.

CDR3 sequence reads: CATSKEGLAGGPITDTQYF. Written as DNA, the CDR3 is TGTGCCACTTCCAAAGAGGGACTAGCGGGAGGGCCGATTACAGATACGCAGTATTTT. V usage is TRBV6-4 and J usage is TRBJ2-3; 16 bases are shared with TRBD2. Germline values: CDR1 MRHNA, CDR2 SNTAGT. With 10 bases clipped from V and 3 bases from J, the junction kept 16 bases outside the gene matches. The CDR3 covers 19 residues.

This chain uses TRBV5-6 with TRBJ2-4, with D perhaps matching TRBD2 (5 bases). Germline CDR1 is SGHDT and CDR2 is YYEEEE. This CDR3 spans 14 amino acids. Trimming stripped 9 bases from V and 4 bases from J, with 17 bases between. The CDR3 sequence: CANAQGWEKNIQYF. CDR3 bases: TGTGCCAACGCCCAAGGTTGGGAGAAAAACATTCAGTACTTC.

Turning to this clone: Distinct nucleotide sequences in the sample also encode this CDR3. This chain uses TRBV5-1 with TRBJ2-5, with a weak D call TRBD2 (6 bases). The CDR3 consists of 16 residues. Germline loops: CDR1 SGHRS, CDR2 YFSETQ. V was cut by 0 bases and J by 0 bases, with 12 bases left in between. Here the CDR3 reads CASSLVAGPYQETQYF. The CDR3 DNA reads as TGCGCCAGCAGCTTGGTGGCGGGACCGTACCAAGAGACCCAGTACTTC.

This clone was observed once. The CDR3 is CAWSYGGPGGGPQHF. The CDR3 region has the DNA TGTGCCTGGAGTTATGGAGGGCCCGGGGGAGGGCCCCAGCATTTT. J is TRBJ1-5 and V is TRBV30, with D possibly matching TRBD1 (5 bases). V lost 2 bases and J 9 bases, leaving 20 bases between the germline ends. Per the germline V gene, CDR1 is GTSNPN and CDR2 is SVGIG (reference sequence). The CDR3 is 15 amino acids.

The J gene is TRBJ1-1, the V gene TRBV11-2, with D uncertain. V lost 5 bases, J lost 1 base, and 8 bases lay in between. The CDR3 spans 13 residues. CDR1 is SGHAT and CDR2 is FQNNGV in the germline V gene. CDR3: CASSTTANTEAFF. The CDR3 region has the DNA TGTGCCAGCAGCACAACAGCGAACACTGAAGCTTTCTTT.

This chain joins TRBV4-1 and TRBJ1-6, with D perhaps TRBD1 (6 bases). The germline V gene has CDR1 MGHRA and CDR2 YSYEKL. This CDR3 is 14 amino acids long. V lost 8 bases, J lost 9 bases, and 17 bases lay in between. CDR3 residues: CASGRGISSSPLHF. The CDR3 bases are TGCGCCAGCGGCAGGGGTATTTCTAGTTCACCCCTCCACTTT.

The chain couples TRBV7-8 to TRBJ1-5; the D is unclear. Trimming took 1 base from V and 6 from J, leaving 10 bases between them. This CDR3 comprises 14 residues. Germline V gene lookup returns CDR1 SGHVS and CDR2 FQNEAQ. CDR3 residues: CASSLDRSPQPQHF. Here the CDR3 DNA reads TGTGCCAGCAGCTTAGACAGAAGCCCTCAGCCCCAGCATTTT.